This paragraph covers one TCR beta chain sequence. Its antigen is still unknown. Researchers reported that TCR beta cDNA libraries carried unique molecular identifiers. It was from roughly 1.1 to 9.2 million T cells that approximately 500,000 cDNA molecules came. In TCRdb, the PCR reads were re-called with MiXCR into one record per CDR3 protein. The data show approximately 660,000 distinct CDR3 sequences, 59% seen once. The data were obtained in a study of post-analysis software for immune sequencing data. Study-level results: Strong same-batch co-clustering of samples appeared with F measure clustering. Normalized Chao1 diversity was significantly lower in multiple sclerosis patients than in controls. Patients showed TRBV5-6, TRBV5-1 and TRBV20-1 among 4 or 5 TRBV segments more frequent than in controls.

V was shortened by 0 bases and J by 1 base, with 7 bases between the two germline ends. The CDR3 sequence is 16 residues long. Germline loops: CDR1 WSHSY, CDR2 SAAADI. The sample consisted of blood. The TCR comes from a girl aged 2 to 9 with multiple sclerosis. The chain uses TRBV10-2 and TRBJ2-6; D possibly corresponds to TRBD1 (5 bases). The CDR3 region is CASSESQGSGANVLTF. CDR3 in DNA: TGCGCCAGCAGTGAGTCTCAGGGTTCTGGGGCCAACGTCCTGACTTTC.